This T cell receptor (beta chain) is drawn from a study of a mutant IDH1 vaccine in newly diagnosed glioma. Profiling relied on immunoSEQ multiplex PCR, and the TCRdb table lists in-frame clones only, not all of them. The repertoire holds roughly 62,000 clones, 84% seen once, with nearly 7.5% in the top ten. The CDR3 covers 12 residues. V was cut by 8 bases and J by 12 bases, with 17 bases left in between. Germline lookup yields CDR1 MNHEY and CDR2 SMNVEV (reference sequence). Sample time point: week 5, during vaccination. With topical imiquimod, each dose of the vaccine consisted of 300 ug of mutant IDH1 20-mer peptide. For this clone: Its target is not known.

The receptor's source is a woman aged 45-65 years with glioma. This sample comprised PBMCs, obtained from a glioma patient whose treatment included an IDH1 peptide vaccine. The V gene is TRBV27, the J gene TRBJ2-1; maybe TRBD1 (5 bases). CDR3 nucleotides: TGTGCCAGCGGCGTTGGGGCAACCGCGCAGTTCTTC. Amino acid sequence: CASGVGATAQFF.